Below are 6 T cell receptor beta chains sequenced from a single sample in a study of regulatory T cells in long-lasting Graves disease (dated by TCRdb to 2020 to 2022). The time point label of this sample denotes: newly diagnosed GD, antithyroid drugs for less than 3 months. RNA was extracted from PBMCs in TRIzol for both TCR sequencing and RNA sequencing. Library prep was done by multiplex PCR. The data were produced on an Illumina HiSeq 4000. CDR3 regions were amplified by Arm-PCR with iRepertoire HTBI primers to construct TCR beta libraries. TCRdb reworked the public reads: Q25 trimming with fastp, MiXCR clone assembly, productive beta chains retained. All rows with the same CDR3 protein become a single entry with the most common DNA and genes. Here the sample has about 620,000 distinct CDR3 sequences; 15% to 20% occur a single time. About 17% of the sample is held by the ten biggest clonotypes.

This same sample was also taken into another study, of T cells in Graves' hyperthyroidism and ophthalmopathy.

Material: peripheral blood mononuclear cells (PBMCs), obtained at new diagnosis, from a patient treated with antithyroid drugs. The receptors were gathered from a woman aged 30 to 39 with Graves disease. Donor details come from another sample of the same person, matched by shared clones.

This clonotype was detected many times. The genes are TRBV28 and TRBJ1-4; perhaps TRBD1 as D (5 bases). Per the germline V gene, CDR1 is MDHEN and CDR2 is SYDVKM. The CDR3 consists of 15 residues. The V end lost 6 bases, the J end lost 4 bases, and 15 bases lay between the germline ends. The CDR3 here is CASRSSGTLNEKLFF. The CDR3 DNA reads TGTGCCAGCAGATCATCAGGGACTCTTAATGAAAAACTGTTTTTT.

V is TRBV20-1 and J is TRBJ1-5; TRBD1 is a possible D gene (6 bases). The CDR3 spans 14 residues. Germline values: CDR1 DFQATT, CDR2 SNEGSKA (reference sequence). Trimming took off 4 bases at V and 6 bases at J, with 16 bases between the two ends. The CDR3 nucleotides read TGCAGTGCTATCGGGGGGCAGGGCGGTCAGCCCCAGCATTTT. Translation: CSAIGGQGGQPQHF.

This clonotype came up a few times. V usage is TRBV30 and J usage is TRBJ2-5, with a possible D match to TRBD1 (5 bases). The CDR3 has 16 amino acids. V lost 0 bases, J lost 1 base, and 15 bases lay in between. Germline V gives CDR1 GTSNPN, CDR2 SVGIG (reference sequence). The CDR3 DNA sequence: TGTGCCTGGAGTGTACGTTGGGGCCTGGGCCAAGAGACCCAGTACTTC. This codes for CAWSVRWGLGQETQYF.

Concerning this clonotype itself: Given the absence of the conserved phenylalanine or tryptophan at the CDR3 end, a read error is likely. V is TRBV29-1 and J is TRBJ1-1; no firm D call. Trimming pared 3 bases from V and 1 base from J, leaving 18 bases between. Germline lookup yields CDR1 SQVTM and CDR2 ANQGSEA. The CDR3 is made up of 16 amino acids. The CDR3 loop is CSVESFRADQNTEAFV. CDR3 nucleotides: TGCAGCGTTGAGAGCTTTCGGGCGGACCAGAACACTGAAGCTTTCGTT.

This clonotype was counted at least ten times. This CDR3 is CATARGKGGEQYF. CDR3 coding DNA: TGTGCCACAGCCCGAGGCAAGGGGGGCGAGCAGTACTTC. The V and J genes are TRBV24-1 and TRBJ2-7, with D perhaps assigned TRBD1 or TRBD2 (6 bases each). Between the trimmed V and J ends, which lost 10 bases and 6 bases, there was a span of 18 bases. Looked up from germline, CDR1 is KGHDR and CDR2 is SFDVKD. The CDR3 extends over 13 amino acids.

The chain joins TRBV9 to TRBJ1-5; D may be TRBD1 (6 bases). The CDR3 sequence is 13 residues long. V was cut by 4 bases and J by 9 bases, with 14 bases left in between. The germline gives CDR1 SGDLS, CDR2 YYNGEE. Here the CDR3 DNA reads TGTGCCAGCAGCCCTACAGGGCTGGGGCCCCAGCATTTT. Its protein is CASSPTGLGPQHF.